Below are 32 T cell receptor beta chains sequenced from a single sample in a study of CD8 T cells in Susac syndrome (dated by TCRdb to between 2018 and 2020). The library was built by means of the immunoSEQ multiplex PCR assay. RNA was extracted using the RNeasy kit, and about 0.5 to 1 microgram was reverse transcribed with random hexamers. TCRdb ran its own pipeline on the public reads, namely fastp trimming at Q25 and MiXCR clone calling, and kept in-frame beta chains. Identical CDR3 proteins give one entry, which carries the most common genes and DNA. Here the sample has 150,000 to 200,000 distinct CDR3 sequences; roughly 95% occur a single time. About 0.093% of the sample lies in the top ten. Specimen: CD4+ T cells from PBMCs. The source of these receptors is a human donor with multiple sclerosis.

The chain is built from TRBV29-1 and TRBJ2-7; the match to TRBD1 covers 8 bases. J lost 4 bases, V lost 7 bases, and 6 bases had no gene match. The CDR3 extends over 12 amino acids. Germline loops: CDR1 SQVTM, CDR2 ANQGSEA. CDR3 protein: CSGGQGSYEQYF. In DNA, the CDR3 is TGCAGCGGTGGACAGGGTAGTTACGAGCAGTACTTC.

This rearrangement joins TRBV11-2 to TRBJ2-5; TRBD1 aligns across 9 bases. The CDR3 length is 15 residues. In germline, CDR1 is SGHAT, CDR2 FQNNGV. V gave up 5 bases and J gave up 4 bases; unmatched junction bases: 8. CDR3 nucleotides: TGTGCCAGCAGCCCACAGGGGGCAGAGGGAGAGACCCAGTACTTC. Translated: CASSPQGAEGETQYF.

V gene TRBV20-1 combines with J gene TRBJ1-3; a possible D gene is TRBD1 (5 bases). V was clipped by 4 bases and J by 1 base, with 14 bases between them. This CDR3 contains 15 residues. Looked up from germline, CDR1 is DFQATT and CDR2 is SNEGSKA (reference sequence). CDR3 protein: CSATLPGGSGNTIYF. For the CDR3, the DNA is TGCAGTGCTACACTGCCCGGGGGGTCTGGAAACACCATATATTTT.

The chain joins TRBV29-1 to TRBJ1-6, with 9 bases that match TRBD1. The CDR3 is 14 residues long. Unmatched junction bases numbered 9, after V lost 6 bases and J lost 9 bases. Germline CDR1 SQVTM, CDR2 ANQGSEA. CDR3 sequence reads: CSVGTGSPGSPLHF. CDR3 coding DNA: TGCAGCGTGGGGACAGGGTCGCCGGGTTCACCCCTCCACTTT. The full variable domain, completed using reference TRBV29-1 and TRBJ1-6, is SAVISQKPSRDICQRGTSLTIQCQVDSQVTMMFWYRQQPGQSLTLIATANQGSEATYESGFVIDKFPISRPNLTFSTLTVSNMSPEDSSIYLCSVGTGSPGSPLHFGNGTRLTVT.

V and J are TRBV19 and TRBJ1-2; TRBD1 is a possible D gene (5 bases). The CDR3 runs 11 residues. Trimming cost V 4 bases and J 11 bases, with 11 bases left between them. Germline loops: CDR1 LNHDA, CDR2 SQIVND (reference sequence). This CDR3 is CASSKDRTYTF. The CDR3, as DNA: TGTGCCAGTAGTAAAGACAGAACATACACCTTC.

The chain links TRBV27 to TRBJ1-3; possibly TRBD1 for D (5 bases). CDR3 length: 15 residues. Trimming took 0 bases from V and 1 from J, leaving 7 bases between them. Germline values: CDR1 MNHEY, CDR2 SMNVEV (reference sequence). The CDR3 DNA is TGTGCCAGCAGTTTATCATCAGGGTCTGGAAACACCATATATTTT. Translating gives CASSLSSGSGNTIYF.

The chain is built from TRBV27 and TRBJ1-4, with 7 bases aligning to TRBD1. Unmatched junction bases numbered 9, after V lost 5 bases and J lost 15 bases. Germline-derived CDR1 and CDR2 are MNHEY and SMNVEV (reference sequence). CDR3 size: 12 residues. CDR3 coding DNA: TGTGCCAGCAGTGCATCAGGGGGGCGAGTGTTTTTT. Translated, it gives CASSASGGRVFF.

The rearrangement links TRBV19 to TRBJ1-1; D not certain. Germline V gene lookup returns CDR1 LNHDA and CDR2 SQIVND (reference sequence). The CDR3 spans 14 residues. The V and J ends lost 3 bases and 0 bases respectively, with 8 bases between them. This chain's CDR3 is CASSMDALNTEAFF. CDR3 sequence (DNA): TGTGCCAGTAGTATGGACGCTCTGAACACTGAAGCTTTCTTT.

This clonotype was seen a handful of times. CDR3 sequence reads: CASGQGSYEQYF. CDR3 in DNA: TGTGCCAGTGGACAGGGTTCCTACGAGCAGTACTTC. The J gene is TRBJ2-7, the V gene TRBV19, with 8 bases matching TRBD1. Germline lookup yields CDR1 LNHDA and CDR2 SQIVND (reference sequence). The CDR3 runs 12 residues. The trim removed 8 bases at V and 1 base at J, leaving 1 base unmatched.

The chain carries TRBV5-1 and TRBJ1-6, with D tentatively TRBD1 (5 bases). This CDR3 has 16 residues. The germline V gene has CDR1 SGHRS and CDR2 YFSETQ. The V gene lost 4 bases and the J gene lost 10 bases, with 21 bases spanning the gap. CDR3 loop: CASSPGGAGVGSPLHF. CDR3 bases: TGCGCCAGCAGCCCCGGCGGGGCGGGGGTTGGATCACCCCTCCACTTT.

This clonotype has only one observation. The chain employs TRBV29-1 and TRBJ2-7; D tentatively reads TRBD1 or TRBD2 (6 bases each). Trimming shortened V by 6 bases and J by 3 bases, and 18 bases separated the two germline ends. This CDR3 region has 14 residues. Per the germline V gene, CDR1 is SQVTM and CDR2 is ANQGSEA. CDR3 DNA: TGCAGCGTGGCCCCCTTGGGGGGCCGCTACGAGCAGTACTTC. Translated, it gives CSVAPLGGRYEQYF.

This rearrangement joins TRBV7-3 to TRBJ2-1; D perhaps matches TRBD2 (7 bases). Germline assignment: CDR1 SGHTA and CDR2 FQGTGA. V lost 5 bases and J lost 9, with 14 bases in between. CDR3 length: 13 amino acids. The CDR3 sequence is CASSPIGGGEQFF. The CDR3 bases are TGTGCCAGCAGCCCGATAGGGGGGGGTGAGCAGTTCTTC.

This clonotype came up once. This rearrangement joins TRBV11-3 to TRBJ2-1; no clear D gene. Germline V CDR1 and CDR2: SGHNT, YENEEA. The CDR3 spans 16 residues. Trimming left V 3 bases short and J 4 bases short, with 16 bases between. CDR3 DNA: TGTGCCAGCAGCTTCCGGAGCCAAAGGGTGTACAATGAGCAGTTCTTC. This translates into CASSFRSQRVYNEQFF.

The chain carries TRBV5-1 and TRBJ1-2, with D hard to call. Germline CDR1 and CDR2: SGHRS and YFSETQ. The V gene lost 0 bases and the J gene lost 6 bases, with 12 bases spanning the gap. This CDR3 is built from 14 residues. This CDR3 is CASSLEPEVHGYTF. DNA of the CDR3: TGCGCCAGCAGCTTGGAACCCGAGGTCCATGGCTACACCTTC.

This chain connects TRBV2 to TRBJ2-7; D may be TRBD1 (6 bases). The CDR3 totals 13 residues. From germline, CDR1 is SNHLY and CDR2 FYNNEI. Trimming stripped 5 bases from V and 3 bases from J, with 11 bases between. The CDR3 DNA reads TGTGCCAGCAGTCCCGGGACAATCTACGAGCAGTACTTC. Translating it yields CASSPGTIYEQYF.

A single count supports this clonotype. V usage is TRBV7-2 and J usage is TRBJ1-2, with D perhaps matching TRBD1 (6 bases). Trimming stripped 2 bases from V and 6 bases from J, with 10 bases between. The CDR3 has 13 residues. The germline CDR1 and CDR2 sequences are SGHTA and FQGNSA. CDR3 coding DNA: TGTGCCAGCAGCTTAATAGCAGGGGATGGCTACACCTTC. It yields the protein CASSLIAGDGYTF.

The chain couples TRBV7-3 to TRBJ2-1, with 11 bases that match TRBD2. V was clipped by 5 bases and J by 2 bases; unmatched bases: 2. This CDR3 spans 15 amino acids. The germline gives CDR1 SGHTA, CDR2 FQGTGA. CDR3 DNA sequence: TGTGCCAGCAGCCGGACTAGCGGGCCCTACAATGAGCAGTTCTTC. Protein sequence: CASSRTSGPYNEQFF.

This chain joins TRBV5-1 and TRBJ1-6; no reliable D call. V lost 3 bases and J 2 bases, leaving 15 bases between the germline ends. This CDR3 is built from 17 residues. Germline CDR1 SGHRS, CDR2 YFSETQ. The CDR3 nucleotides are TGCGCCAGCAGCTCTGTTGGGTCCGGGGCCTATAATTCACCCCTCCACTTT. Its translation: CASSSVGSGAYNSPLHF.

CDR3 sequence: CSARGRAGPVDTGELFF. The DNA for the CDR3 is TGCAGTGCTAGAGGGCGGGCAGGGCCCGTGGACACCGGGGAGCTGTTTTTT. This chain connects TRBV20-1 to TRBJ2-2; D may match TRBD1 or TRBD2 (5 bases each). Germline V gene data show CDR1 as DFQATT and CDR2 as SNEGSKA (reference sequence). The V gene lost 1 base and the J gene lost 3 bases, with 18 bases spanning the gap. CDR3 length: 17 amino acids.

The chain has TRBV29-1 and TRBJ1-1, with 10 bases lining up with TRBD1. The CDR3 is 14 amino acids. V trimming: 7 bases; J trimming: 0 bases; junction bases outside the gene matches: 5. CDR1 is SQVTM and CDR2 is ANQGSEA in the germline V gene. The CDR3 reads CSAGQGGMNTEAFF. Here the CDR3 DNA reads TGCAGCGCTGGACAGGGGGGGATGAACACTGAAGCTTTCTTT.

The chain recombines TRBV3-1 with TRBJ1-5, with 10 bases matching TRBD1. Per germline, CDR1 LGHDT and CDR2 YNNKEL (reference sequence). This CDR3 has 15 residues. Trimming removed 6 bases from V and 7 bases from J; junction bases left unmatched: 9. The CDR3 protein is CASRQGQGLGQPQHF. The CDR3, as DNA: TGTGCCAGCAGACAGGGACAGGGGTTGGGACAGCCCCAGCATTTT.

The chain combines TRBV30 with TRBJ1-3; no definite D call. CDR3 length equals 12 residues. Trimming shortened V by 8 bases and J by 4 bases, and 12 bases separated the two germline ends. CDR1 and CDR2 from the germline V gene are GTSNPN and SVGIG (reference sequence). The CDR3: CAVGGMGNTIYF. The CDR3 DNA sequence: TGTGCCGTAGGAGGGATGGGAAACACCATATATTTT.

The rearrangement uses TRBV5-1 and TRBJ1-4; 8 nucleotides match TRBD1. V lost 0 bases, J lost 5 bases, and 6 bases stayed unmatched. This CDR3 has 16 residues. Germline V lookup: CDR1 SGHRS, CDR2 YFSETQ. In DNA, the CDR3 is TGCGCCAGCAGCTTGGGGGCCCGGGACAGGAATGAAAAACTGTTTTTT. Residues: CASSLGARDRNEKLFF.

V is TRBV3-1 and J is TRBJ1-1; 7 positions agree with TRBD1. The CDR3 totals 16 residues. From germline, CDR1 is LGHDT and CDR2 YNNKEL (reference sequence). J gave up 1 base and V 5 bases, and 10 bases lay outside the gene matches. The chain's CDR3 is CASSRGTALQNTEAFF. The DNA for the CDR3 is TGTGCCAGCAGCAGAGGGACAGCCTTACAGAACACTGAAGCTTTCTTT.

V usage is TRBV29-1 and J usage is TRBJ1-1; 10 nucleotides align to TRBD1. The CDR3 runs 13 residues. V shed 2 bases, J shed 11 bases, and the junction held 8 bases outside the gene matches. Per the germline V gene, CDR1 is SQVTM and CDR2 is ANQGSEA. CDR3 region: CSVESVTGGRAFF. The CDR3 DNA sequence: TGCAGCGTTGAATCGGTGACAGGGGGCCGCGCTTTCTTT. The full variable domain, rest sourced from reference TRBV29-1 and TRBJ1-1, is SAVISQKPSRDICQRGTSLTIQCQVDSQVTMMFWYRQQPGQSLTLIATANQGSEATYESGFVIDKFPISRPNLTFSTLTVSNMSPEDSSIYLCSVESVTGGRAFFGQGTRLTVV.

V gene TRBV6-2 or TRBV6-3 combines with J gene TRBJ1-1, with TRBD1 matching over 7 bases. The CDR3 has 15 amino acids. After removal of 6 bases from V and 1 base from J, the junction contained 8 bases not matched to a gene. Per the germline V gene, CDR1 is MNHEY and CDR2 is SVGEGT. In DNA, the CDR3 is TGTGCCAGCAGAAGGGACAGACTGTCGAACACTGAAGCTTTCTTT. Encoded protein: CASRRDRLSNTEAFF.

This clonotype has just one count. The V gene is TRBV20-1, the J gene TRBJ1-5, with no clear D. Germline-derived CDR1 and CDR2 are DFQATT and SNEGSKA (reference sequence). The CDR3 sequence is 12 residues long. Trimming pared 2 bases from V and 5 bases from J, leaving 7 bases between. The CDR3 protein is CSARRGDQPQHF. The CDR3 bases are TGCAGTGCTAGACGGGGTGATCAGCCCCAGCATTTT.

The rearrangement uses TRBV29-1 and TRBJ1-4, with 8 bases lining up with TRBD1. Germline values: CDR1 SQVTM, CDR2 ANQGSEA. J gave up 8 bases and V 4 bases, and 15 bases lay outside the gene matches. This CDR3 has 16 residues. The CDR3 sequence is CSVGAGGNHWAEKLFF. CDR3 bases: TGCAGCGTTGGGGCAGGGGGCAACCACTGGGCCGAAAAACTGTTTTTT.

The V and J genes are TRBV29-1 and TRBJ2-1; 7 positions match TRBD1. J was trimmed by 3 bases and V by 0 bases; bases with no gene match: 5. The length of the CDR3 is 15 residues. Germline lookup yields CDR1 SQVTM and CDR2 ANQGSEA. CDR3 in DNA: TGCAGCGTTGAAGATCTACAGGGGAGCTACAATGAGCAGTTCTTC. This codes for CSVEDLQGSYNEQFF.

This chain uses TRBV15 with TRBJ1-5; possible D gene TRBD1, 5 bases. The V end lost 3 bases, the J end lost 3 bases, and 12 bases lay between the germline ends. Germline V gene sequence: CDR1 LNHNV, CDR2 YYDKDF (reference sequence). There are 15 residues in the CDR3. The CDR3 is CATSRGDVNNQPQHF. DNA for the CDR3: TGTGCCACCAGCAGGGGGGACGTGAACAATCAGCCCCAGCATTTT.

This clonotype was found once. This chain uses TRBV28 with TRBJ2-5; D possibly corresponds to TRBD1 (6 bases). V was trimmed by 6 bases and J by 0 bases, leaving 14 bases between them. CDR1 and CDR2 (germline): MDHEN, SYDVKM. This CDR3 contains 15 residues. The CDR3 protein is CASSLDRTYQETQYF. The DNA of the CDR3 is TGTGCCAGCAGCCTCGACAGGACATACCAAGAGACCCAGTACTTC. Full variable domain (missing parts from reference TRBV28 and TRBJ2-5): DVKVTQSSRYLVKRTGEKVFLECVQDMDHENMFWYRQDPGLGLRLIYFSYDVKMKEKGDIPEGYSVSREKKERFSLILESASTNQTSMYLCASSLDRTYQETQYFGPGTRLLVL.

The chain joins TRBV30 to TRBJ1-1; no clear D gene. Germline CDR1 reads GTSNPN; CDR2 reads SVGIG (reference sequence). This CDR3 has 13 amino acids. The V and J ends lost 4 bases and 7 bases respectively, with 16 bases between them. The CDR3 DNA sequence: TGTGCCTGGAACACCGATAACCGTCTTGAAGCTTTCTTT. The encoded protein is CAWNTDNRLEAFF.